This T cell receptor beta chain was recovered during a study of blood T cell repertoires in COVID-19 (TCRdb year 2020). At the level of the whole study: The collaborator samples originated in the United States, Italy and Spain and spanned the acute and convalescent phases of COVID-19. The material from the prospective study consisted of cDNA or gDNA derived from T cells, B-cell-depleted T cells, or PBMCs. Deeply sampled blood TCRbeta repertoires from subjects exposed to, actively infected with, or recovered from COVID-19 were included in the dataset. The repertoires were released in a freely available public database intended as a resource for research on the immune response to SARS-CoV-2. Samples came from the ongoing ImmuneRACE study (first 160 participants) plus 1,254 subjects from 6 global collaborators. Sample metadata almost always included a de-identified subject ID, COVID-19 status, age in years and sex. HLA class I and class II types, where available, came from metadata supplied by the sample provider rather than from assay-based typing. What the work shows at the level of the full study, not this receptor alone: The amount of clinical and demographic metadata varied by source and participant and was provided uncurated.

Each collaborating institution followed its own protocols to collect whole blood in K2EDTA tubes. For TCRbeta analysis, collaborators shipped samples in one of three forms: frozen whole blood, isolated PBMCs, or DNA extracted from either of those sample types. A remark on this clone: The antigen it binds to is not known. No qualities accompany the bases; no much larger clone lies one base away.

The immunoSEQ Assay, a bias-controlled multiplex PCR, was used to amplify TCRbeta CDR3 regions from genomic DNA. The original pipeline was this. Within the assay, amplification of reference gene primers was used to estimate how many nucleated cells each sample contained. Sequence reads were collapsed and filtered to measure the absolute abundance of every unique TCRbeta CDR3 rearrangement. For each sample, productive Simpson clonality was calculated by taking the square root of Simpson's diversity index across productive rearrangements. TCRdb carries this immuneACCESS record with in-frame sequences only. Its versions omit some clonotypes, under half of them owing to an unresolved V gene in the studies checked, with the rest unexplained. V and J calls and clone size are given by that table; D and trimming were obtained from the DNA. Across this sample there are roughly 80,000 clones, with over 70% seen only once. The ten largest clones represent 11% of the sample.

V is pared back by 6 bases and J by 5 bases, with 17 bases lying between the germline termini. The CDR3 runs 15 residues from the cysteine to the phenylalanine. Here the CDR3 DNA is all that survives: 45 bases in frame from base 1. CDR1 is given as MDHEN and CDR2 as SYDVKM, both from the germline V gene. The TCR originated in a man aged 50 to 60 with acute or convalescent COVID-19. The chain links TRBV28 with TRBJ2-1; the D segment could be TRBD2, given 5 matching bases. Sequencing used peripheral blood. Here is the DNA: TGTGCCAGCAGATCATCTAGCCCCGAAAACAATGAGCAGTTCTTC. It translates as CASRSSSPENNEQFF.